This T cell receptor (beta chain) appears in the sequencing data of a study of response to subunit inactivated influenza vaccine. V dropped 3 bases and J dropped 0 bases, with 6 bases sitting between them. There are 14 residues in the CDR3. From germline, CDR1 is MNHEY and CDR2 SVGEGT. Using its own MiXCR run on the RT-PCR reads, TCRdb lists one record per CDR3 protein. Of hundreds of thousands of distinct CDR3 sequences detected, roughly 12% appear once; the ten largest clones hold 9.5% to 11%. A further study also used this sample, focusing on T cells expressing NK-cell markers. That work adds: 5'RACE template switching built TCR beta cDNA with unique molecular identifiers. Underlying the TCR beta repertoires were sorted CD3+CD56+NKG2C+, CD3+CD56+NKG2C- and CD3+CD56-NKG2C+ T cells. Alpha-beta TCR T cells were the sole sorting target in several experiments, owing to an anti-gamma-delta TCR antibody. Roughly 1.0-8% of CD8+ T cells in more than five donors belonged to dominant NKG2C+ clonotypes.

This clonotype originated in a man aged 45-60 years who received an inactivated influenza vaccine. J is TRBJ1-5 and V is TRBV6-2 or TRBV6-3, with D hard to call. The source was PBMCs from blood, collected on the day of vaccination. The CDR3 DNA reads as TGTGCCAGCAGTTATGGAGCTAGCAATCAGCCCCAGCATTTT. The encoded protein is CASSYGASNQPQHF.